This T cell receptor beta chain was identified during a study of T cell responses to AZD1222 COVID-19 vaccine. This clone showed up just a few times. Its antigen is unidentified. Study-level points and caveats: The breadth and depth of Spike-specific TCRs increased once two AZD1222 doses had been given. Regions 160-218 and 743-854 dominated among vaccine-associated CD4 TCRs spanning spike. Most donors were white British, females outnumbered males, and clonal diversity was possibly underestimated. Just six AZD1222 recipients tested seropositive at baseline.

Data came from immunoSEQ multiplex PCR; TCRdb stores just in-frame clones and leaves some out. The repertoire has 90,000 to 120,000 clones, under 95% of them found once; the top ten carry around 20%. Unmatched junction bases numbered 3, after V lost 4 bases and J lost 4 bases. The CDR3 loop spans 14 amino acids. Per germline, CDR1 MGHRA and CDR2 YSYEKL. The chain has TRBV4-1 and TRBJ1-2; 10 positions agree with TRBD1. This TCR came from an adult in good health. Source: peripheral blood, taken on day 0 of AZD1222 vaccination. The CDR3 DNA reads TGCGCCAGCAGCCCTGGGGACAGGGGCTATGGCTACACCTTC. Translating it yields CASSPGDRGYGYTF.